The 22 T cell receptor beta chains presented below share a single source sample, sequenced in a study of T cells in Graves' hyperthyroidism and ophthalmopathy. RNA transcripts provided the source from which TCR beta CDR3 regions were amplified. In the first-round RT-PCR of the TCR CDR3, the HTBI primer set was used. In TCRdb, the multiplex PCR reads were re-called with MiXCR into one record per CDR3 protein. Of about 520,000 distinct CDR3 sequences in the sample, less than 25% were seen once. The specimen sequenced was blood. These receptors were obtained from a man aged 18 to 30 with Graves' hyperthyroidism.

The table lists this clonotype with many counts. The genes are TRBV6-1 and TRBJ1-1; 7 bases line up with TRBD1. Per germline, CDR1 MNHNS and CDR2 SASEGT. J was trimmed by 3 bases and V by 2 bases; bases with no gene match: 6. This CDR3 comprises 15 residues. CDR3 DNA: TGTGCCAGCAGTGAAACGACAGGGATGGACACTGAAGCTTTCTTT. Its translation: CASSETTGMDTEAFF.

The V gene is TRBV12-3 or TRBV12-4, the J gene TRBJ2-7, with 10 bases lining up with TRBD1. This CDR3 spans 14 amino acids. Trimming took 6 bases from V and 5 from J; bases not matched to a gene: 7. CDR3 nucleotide sequence: TGTGCCAGCAGCCCGACAGGGGGCGGGGACGAGCAGTACTTC. It specifies CASSPTGGGDEQYF.

The chain joins TRBV6-2 or TRBV6-3 to TRBJ2-7; 9 positions agree with TRBD2. Germline V gene data show CDR1 as MNHEY and CDR2 as SVGEGT. This CDR3 contains 19 residues. The J segment lost 3 bases and the V segment lost 6 bases, leaving 21 bases of the junction unmatched. The CDR3 DNA follows: TGTGCCAGCAGGCGCACGACAGGGTCCCTAGCGGGGACCTACTACGAGCAGTACTTC. Protein product: CASRRTTGSLAGTYYEQYF.

This clonotype was found many times. This chain uses TRBV12-3 or TRBV12-4 with TRBJ2-2; D tentatively reads TRBD1 or TRBD2 (6 bases each). The CDR3 spans 15 residues. The germline V and J ends were trimmed by 7 bases and 1 base, with 13 bases remaining between them. This CDR3 is CASTRGGRNTGELFF. CDR3 nucleotide sequence: TGTGCCAGCACCCGAGGGGGGCGGAACACCGGGGAGCTGTTTTTT.

Many counts were recorded for this clonotype. The V gene is TRBV6-1, the J gene TRBJ2-7; D not resolved. CDR1 is MNHNS, CDR2 SASEGT, per germline. CDR3 size: 15 residues. V dropped 7 bases and J dropped 6 bases, with 22 bases sitting between them. Written as DNA, the CDR3 is TGTGCCAGCACCCAGTTAGGGCTCCTAACGGGCGAGCAGTACTTC. Translation gives CASTQLGLLTGEQYF.

The chain carries TRBV6-2 or TRBV6-3 and TRBJ1-5, with D perhaps matching TRBD1 (6 bases). Trimming pared 6 bases from V and 2 bases from J, leaving 11 bases between. The germline gives CDR1 MNHEY, CDR2 SVGEGT. The CDR3 length is 14 residues. DNA for the CDR3: TGTGCCAGCAGACAAAGGACAGGCAATCAGCCCCAGCATTTT. This gives the protein CASRQRTGNQPQHF.

This clonotype has ten or more counts. J is TRBJ1-5 and V is TRBV2; D call uncertain. Germline V gene data show CDR1 as SNHLY and CDR2 as FYNNEI. V shed 4 bases and J shed 2 bases, with 21 bases lying between them. The CDR3 sequence is 18 residues long. The CDR3 spells CASSGSQKPSGGNQPQHF. DNA for the CDR3: TGTGCCAGCAGTGGATCTCAAAAGCCAAGTGGAGGCAATCAGCCCCAGCATTTT.

This clonotype has ten or more counts. The genes are TRBV20-1 and TRBJ1-1, with D possibly matching TRBD1 (5 bases). Germline loops: CDR1 DFQATT, CDR2 SNEGSKA (reference sequence). The V end lost 0 bases, the J end lost 7 bases, and 18 bases lay between the germline ends. The CDR3 is 15 amino acids. The CDR3 here is CSARDTGHPFSEAFF. The CDR3 coding sequence is TGCAGTGCTAGAGATACAGGACATCCCTTTAGTGAAGCTTTCTTT.

This clonotype was recorded at least ten times. The V gene is TRBV9, the J gene TRBJ2-5, with D unclear. The CDR3 sequence is 14 residues long. Germline values: CDR1 SGDLS, CDR2 YYNGEE. V was cut by 2 bases and J by 1 base, with 9 bases left in between. The CDR3 here is CASSVGPSQETQYF. CDR3 coding DNA: TGTGCCAGCAGCGTCGGGCCTTCCCAAGAGACCCAGTACTTC.

A few counts support this clonotype. This chain connects TRBV10-3 to TRBJ1-1, with 9 bases that match TRBD1. Per the germline V gene, CDR1 is ENHRY and CDR2 is SYGVKD. V shed 5 bases, J shed 4 bases, and the junction held 8 bases outside the gene matches. The CDR3 loop spans 15 amino acids. This chain's CDR3 is CAISPGTGSSTEAFF. The CDR3 DNA sequence: TGTGCCATCAGTCCCGGGACAGGGTCGAGCACTGAAGCTTTCTTT.

The rearrangement uses TRBV7-6 and TRBJ2-5; 10 bases align to TRBD2. Germline-derived CDR1 and CDR2 are SGHVS and FNYEAQ. This CDR3 region has 17 residues. V shed 0 bases, J shed 5 bases, and the junction held 9 bases outside the gene matches. The CDR3 here is CASSLAASSGGGETQYF. The CDR3, as DNA: TGTGCCAGCAGCTTAGCGGCCTCTAGCGGGGGCGGCGAGACCCAGTACTTC.

This clonotype was found a few times. CDR3 amino acids: CASGSTSGKETQYF. The CDR3 nucleotides are TGTGCCAGCGGGTCGACTAGCGGGAAAGAGACCCAGTACTTC. The rearrangement links TRBV2 to TRBJ2-5, with 11 bases aligning to TRBD2. Germline loops: CDR1 SNHLY, CDR2 FYNNEI. The CDR3 runs to 14 residues. V lost 8 bases, J lost 3 bases, and 5 bases stayed unmatched.

This clonotype was observed at least ten times. This chain connects TRBV20-1 to TRBJ2-7; no clear D gene. V was clipped by 6 bases and J by 3 bases, with 18 bases between them. Germline CDR1 DFQATT, CDR2 SNEGSKA (reference sequence). The CDR3 loop spans 14 amino acids. The CDR3 is CSASRTSRFYEQYF. CDR3 nucleotide sequence: TGCAGTGCATCTAGGACGTCCCGCTTCTACGAGCAGTACTTC.

This clonotype was counted ten times or more. The V and J genes are TRBV6-4 and TRBJ1-1, with D perhaps matching TRBD1 (5 bases). The V gene lost 6 bases and the J gene lost 1 base, with 21 bases spanning the gap. This CDR3 comprises 17 residues. Per germline, CDR1 MRHNA and CDR2 SNTAGT. The CDR3 here is CASSPLAFDRSNTEAFF. The CDR3, as DNA: TGTGCCAGCAGCCCGCTCGCTTTCGACAGATCGAACACTGAAGCTTTCTTT.

The table lists this clonotype with many counts. V gene TRBV9 combines with J gene TRBJ1-1, with D uncertain. The V end lost 0 bases, the J end lost 8 bases, and 14 bases lay between the germline ends. CDR1 and CDR2 from the germline V gene are SGDLS and YYNGEE. This CDR3 has 14 residues. This CDR3 is CASSVGPHMAEAFF. CDR3 nucleotide sequence: TGTGCCAGCAGCGTAGGGCCGCATATGGCCGAAGCTTTCTTT.

This clonotype was picked up a small number of times. The chain recombines TRBV5-5 with TRBJ2-7, with D perhaps matching TRBD1 or TRBD2 (6 bases each). V was pared by 1 base and J by 6 bases, with 14 bases between. The CDR3 has 14 residues. Germline loops: CDR1 SGHKS, CDR2 YYEKEE (reference sequence). The CDR3 is CASSLRPGASEQYF. DNA for the CDR3: TGTGCCAGCAGCTTGCGTCCGGGGGCGAGCGAGCAGTACTTC.

V gene TRBV6-1 combines with J gene TRBJ1-2; 11 nucleotides match TRBD1. J was trimmed by 3 bases and V by 4 bases; bases with no gene match: 7. Germline lookup yields CDR1 MNHNS and CDR2 SASEGT. This CDR3 comprises 16 residues. CDR3 residues: CASSGTGGTIDYGYTF. The CDR3 DNA follows: TGTGCCAGCAGTGGGACAGGGGGCACAATAGACTATGGCTACACCTTC.

The chain is built from TRBV6-1 and TRBJ1-5; D might be TRBD1 (5 bases). The CDR3 is 14 residues long. V was clipped by 3 bases and J by 2 bases, with 8 bases between them. CDR1 MNHNS and CDR2 SASEGT come from the germline V gene. The CDR3 spells CASSDPGRNQPQHF. Here the CDR3 DNA reads TGTGCCAGCAGTGATCCAGGGCGCAATCAGCCCCAGCATTTT.

A note on this clonotype: A much larger clone sits a single nucleotide away, making a read error possible. V gene TRBV12-3 or TRBV12-4 combines with J gene TRBJ2-2, with TRBD2 matching over 16 bases. There are 19 residues in the CDR3. CDR3 in amino acids: CASSFTGTSGGANTWELFF. For the CDR3, the DNA is TGTGCCAGCAGTTTCACCGGGACTAGCGGGGGGGCGAACACCTGGGAGCTGTTTTTT.

This CDR3 is CASNHGTAVNSPLHF. Written as DNA, the CDR3 is TGTGCCAGCAACCACGGGACAGCTGTTAATTCACCCCTCCACTTT. The J gene is TRBJ1-6, the V gene TRBV6-2 or TRBV6-3, with 7 nucleotides matching TRBD1. After removal of 7 bases from V and 6 bases from J, the junction contained 9 bases not matched to a gene. This CDR3 comprises 15 residues. Per germline, CDR1 MNHEY and CDR2 SVGEGT.

The chain couples TRBV3-1 to TRBJ2-1; 7 bases line up with TRBD1. J lost 4 bases, V lost 4 bases, and 7 bases had no gene match. The CDR3 extends over 15 amino acids. CDR1 and CDR2 (germline): LGHDT, YNNKEL (reference sequence). CDR3 amino acids: CASSRLDRAYNEQFF. The CDR3 DNA sequence: TGTGCCAGCAGCCGCCTTGACAGGGCGTACAATGAGCAGTTCTTC.

At least ten counts were recorded for this clonotype. CDR3 bases: TGTGCCAGCAGCCCAAGAGAGATGAACACTGAAGCTTTCTTT. It specifies CASSPREMNTEAFF. The chain joins TRBV7-8 to TRBJ1-1, with D unresolved. The V end lost 5 bases, the J end lost 0 bases, and 10 bases lay between the germline ends. Germline CDR1 reads SGHVS; CDR2 reads FQNEAQ. This CDR3 spans 14 amino acids.